The T cell receptor beta chain described here comes from a study of blood T cell repertoires in COVID-19. Adults between roughly 18 and 95 years of age took part from 20 to 25 US areas. Participant reports of clinical history set cohort assignment. Original data processing: For nucleated cells, counts were estimated from reference gene primer amplification. Profiled with immunoSEQ multiplex PCR; TCRdb holds only in-frame clones, not every one. V and J calls plus clone size are reproduced from that table; the DNA served to infer D and trimming. This table holds around 250,000 clones, 80% to 90% found once. This CDR3 has 16 residues. Germline CDR1 reads MGHRA; CDR2 reads YSYEKL. V was clipped by 4 bases and J by 7 bases; unmatched bases: 10.

Sequences were obtained from PBMCs or T cells enriched from blood (not recorded which). The chain joins TRBV4-1 to TRBJ1-5, with 10 bases lining up with TRBD1. This sequence was found in a woman between 40 and 50 years old who had been exposed to COVID-19. As DNA, the CDR3 is TGCGCCAGCAGCCCGACCGGGACAGGGGACGGGCAGCCCCAGCATTTT. Translated, it gives CASSPTGTGDGQPQHF.